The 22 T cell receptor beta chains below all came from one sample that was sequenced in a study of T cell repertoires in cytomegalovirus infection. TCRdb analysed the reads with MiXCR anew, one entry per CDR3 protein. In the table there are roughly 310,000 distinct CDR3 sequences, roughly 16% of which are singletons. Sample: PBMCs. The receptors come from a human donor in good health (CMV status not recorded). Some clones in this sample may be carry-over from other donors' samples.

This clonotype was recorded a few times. This CDR3 reads CASSGTGGVYEQYF. In nucleotides, the CDR3 is TGTGCCAGCAGCGGGACAGGGGGGGTTTACGAGCAGTACTTC. The chain uses TRBV28 and TRBJ2-7, with 11 bases fitting TRBD1. Germline lookup yields CDR1 MDHEN and CDR2 SYDVKM. The CDR3 sequence is 14 residues long. The ends lost 6 bases at V and 4 bases at J; junction bases unmatched: 5. The variable domain in full, completed from reference TRBV28 and TRBJ2-7, reads DVKVTQSSRYLVKRTGEKVFLECVQDMDHENMFWYRQDPGLGLRLIYFSYDVKMKEKGDIPEGYSVSREKKERFSLILESASTNQTSMYLCASSGTGGVYEQYFGPGTRLTVT.

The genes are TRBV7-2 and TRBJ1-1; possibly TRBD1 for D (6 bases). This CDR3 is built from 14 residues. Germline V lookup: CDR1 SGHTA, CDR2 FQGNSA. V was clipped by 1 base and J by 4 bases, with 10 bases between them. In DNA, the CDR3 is TGTGCCAGCAGCTTAGTCGGGGGGCTCACTGAAGCTTTCTTT. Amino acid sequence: CASSLVGGLTEAFF.

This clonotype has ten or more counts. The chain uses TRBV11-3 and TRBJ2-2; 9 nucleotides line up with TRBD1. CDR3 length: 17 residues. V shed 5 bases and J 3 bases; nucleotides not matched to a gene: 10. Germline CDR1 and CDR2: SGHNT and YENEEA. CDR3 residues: CASSPNPWTGDTGELFF. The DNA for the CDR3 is TGTGCCAGCAGCCCTAACCCCTGGACAGGGGACACCGGGGAGCTGTTTTTT.

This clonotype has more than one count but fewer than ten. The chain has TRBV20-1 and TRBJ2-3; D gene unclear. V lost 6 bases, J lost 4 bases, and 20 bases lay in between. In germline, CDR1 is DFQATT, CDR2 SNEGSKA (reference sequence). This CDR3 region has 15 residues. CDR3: CSALPDQGRSDTQYF. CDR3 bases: TGCAGTGCCTTGCCGGACCAAGGTAGATCAGATACGCAGTATTTT.

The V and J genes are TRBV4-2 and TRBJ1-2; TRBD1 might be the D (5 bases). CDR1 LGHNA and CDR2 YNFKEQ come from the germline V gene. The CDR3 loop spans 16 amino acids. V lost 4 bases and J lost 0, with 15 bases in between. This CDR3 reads CASSPHAREANYGYTF. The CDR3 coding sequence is TGTGCCAGCAGCCCCCATGCCAGGGAAGCTAACTATGGCTACACCTTC.

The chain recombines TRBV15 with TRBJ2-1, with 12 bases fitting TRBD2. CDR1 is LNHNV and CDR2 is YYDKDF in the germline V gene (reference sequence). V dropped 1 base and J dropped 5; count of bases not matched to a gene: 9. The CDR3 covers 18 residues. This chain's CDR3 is CATSRVVLAGGQDNEQFF. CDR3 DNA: TGTGCCACCAGCAGAGTGGTCCTAGCGGGGGGGCAGGACAATGAGCAGTTCTTC.

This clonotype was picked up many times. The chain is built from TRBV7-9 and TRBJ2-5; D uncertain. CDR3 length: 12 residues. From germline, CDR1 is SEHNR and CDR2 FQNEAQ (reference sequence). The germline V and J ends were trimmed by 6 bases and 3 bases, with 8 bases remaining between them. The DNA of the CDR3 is TGTGCCAGCAGAGGCGGTGAAGAGACCCAGTACTTC. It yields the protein CASRGGEETQYF.

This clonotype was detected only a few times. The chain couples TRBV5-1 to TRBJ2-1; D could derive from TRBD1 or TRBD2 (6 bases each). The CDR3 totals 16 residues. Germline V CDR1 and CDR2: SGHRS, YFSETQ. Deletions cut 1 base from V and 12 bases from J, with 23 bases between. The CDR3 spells CASSLTGGWSGGRQFF. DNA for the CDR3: TGCGCCAGCAGCTTGACCGGGGGCTGGAGCGGCGGTAGGCAGTTCTTC. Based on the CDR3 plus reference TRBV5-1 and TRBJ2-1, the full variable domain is KAGVTQTPRYLIKTRGQQVTLSCSPISGHRSVSWYQQTPGQGLQFLFEYFSETQRNKGNFPGRFSGRQFSNSRSEMNVSTLELGDSALYLCASSLTGGWSGGRQFFGPGTRLTVL.

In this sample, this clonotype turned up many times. CDR3 DNA sequence: TGTGCCAGTGGAGACGGCCTGGCAACTAATGAAAAACTGTTTTTT. Protein product: CASGDGLATNEKLFF. The V call is TRBV19, the J call TRBJ1-4, with D unresolved. The CDR3 consists of 15 residues. Germline V CDR1 and CDR2: LNHDA, SQIVND (reference sequence). V was cut by 8 bases and J by 0 bases, with 13 bases left in between.

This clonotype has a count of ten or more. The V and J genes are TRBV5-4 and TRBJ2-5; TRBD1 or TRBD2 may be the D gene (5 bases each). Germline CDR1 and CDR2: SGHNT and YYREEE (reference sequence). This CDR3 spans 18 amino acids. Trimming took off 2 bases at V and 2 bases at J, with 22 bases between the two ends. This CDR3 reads CASSLWAGKGRAQETQYF. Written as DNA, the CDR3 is TGTGCCAGCAGCTTATGGGCAGGGAAGGGGCGGGCTCAAGAGACCCAGTACTTC.

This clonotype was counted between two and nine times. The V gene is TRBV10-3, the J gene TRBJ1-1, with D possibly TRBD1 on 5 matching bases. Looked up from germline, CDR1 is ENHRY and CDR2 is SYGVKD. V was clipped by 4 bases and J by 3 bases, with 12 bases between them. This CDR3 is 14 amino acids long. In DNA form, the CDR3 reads TGTGCCATCAGTGGGGGGTGGAAGGACACTGAAGCTTTCTTT. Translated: CAISGGWKDTEAFF.

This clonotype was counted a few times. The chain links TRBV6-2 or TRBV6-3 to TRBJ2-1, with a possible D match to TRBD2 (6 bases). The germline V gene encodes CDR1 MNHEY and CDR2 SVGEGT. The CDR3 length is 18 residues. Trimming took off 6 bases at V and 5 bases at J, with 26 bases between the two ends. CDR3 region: CASSRPEPPTSINNEQFF. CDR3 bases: TGTGCCAGCAGCCGTCCGGAACCCCCGACTAGTATAAACAATGAGCAGTTCTTC.

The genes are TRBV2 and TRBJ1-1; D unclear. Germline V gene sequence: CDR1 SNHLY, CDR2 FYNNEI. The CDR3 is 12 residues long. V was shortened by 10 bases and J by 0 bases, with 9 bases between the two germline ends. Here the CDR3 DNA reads TGTGCCACGTCAGGATTGAACACTGAAGCTTTCTTT. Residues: CATSGLNTEAFF.

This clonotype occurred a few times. This CDR3 reads CASSFPQGVDYGYTF. For the CDR3, the DNA is TGTGCCAGCAGCTTTCCTCAGGGTGTCGACTATGGCTACACCTTC. This rearrangement joins TRBV5-5 to TRBJ1-2; weak D call: TRBD1 (5 bases). CDR1 SGHKS and CDR2 YYEKEE come from the germline V gene (reference sequence). The V end was cut by 2 bases, the J end by 3 bases, with 14 bases between. The CDR3 extends over 15 amino acids.

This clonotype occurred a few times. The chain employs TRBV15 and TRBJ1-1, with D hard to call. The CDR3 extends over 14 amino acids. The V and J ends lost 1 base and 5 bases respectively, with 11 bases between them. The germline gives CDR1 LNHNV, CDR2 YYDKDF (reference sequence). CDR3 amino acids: CATSRGGQETEAFF. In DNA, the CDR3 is TGTGCCACCAGCAGAGGAGGTCAGGAGACTGAAGCTTTCTTT.

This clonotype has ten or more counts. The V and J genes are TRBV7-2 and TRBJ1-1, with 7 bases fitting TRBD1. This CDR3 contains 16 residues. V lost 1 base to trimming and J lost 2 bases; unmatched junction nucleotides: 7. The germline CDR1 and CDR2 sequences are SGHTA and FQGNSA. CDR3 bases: TGTGCCAGCAGCTTAGGACAGGGCGGATATAACACTGAAGCTTTCTTT. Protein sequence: CASSLGQGGYNTEAFF.

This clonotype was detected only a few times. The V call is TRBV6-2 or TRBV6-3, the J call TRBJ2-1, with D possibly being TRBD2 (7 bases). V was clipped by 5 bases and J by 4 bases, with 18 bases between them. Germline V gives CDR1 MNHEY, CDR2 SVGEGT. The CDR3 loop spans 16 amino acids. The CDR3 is CASSPLRGGPYNEQFF. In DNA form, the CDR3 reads TGTGCCAGCAGTCCCCTTAGGGGGGGGCCTTACAATGAGCAGTTCTTC.

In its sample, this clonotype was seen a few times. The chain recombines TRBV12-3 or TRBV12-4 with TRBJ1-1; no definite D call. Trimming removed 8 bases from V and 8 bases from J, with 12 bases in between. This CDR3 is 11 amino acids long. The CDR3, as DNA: TGTGCCAGCCTGGTAGTCGCGGAAGCTTTCTTT. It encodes CASLVVAEAFF.

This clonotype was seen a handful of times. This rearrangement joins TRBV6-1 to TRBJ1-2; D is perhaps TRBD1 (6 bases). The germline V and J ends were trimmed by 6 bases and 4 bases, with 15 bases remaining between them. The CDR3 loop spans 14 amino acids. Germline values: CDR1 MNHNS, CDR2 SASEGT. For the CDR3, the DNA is TGTGCCAGCAGACTCACAGGGACGAGCTATGGCTACACCTTC. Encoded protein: CASRLTGTSYGYTF.

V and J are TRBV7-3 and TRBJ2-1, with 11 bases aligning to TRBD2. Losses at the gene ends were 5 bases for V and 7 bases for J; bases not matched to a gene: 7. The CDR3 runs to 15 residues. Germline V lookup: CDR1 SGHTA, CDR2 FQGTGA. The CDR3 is CASSLIAGGRNEQFF. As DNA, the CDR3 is TGTGCCAGCAGCCTCATAGCGGGGGGGCGAAATGAGCAGTTCTTC.

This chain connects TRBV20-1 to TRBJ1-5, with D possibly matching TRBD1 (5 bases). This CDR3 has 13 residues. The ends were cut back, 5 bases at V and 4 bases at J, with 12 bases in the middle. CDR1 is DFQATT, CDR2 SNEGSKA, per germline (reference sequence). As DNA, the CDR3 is TGCAGTGCTCTATTGGGGACGAATCAGCCCCAGCATTTT. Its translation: CSALLGTNQPQHF.

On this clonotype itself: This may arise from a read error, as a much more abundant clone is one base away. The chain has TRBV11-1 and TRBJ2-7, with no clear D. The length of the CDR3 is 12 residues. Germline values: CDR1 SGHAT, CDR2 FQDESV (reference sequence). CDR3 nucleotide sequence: TGTACCAGCAGCTTAAATCGGTACGAGCAGTACTTC. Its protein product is CTSSLNRYEQYF.